Listed below are T cell receptor beta chains from one sample, sequenced in a study of shared clonotypes between healthy human individuals. Generated by immunoSEQ multiplex PCR, the TCRdb table keeps only in-frame clones and is missing some. The sample has more than 600,000 clones; roughly 94% are singletons. Sequenced sample: naive CD8+ T cells sorted from blood. Receptors originate from a man between 25 and 39 years old in good health. Both conserved end residues are part of each CDR3. D genes are given only for firm matches. Clone size is shown for a subset of rows, as once, few, many or a class of expanded clone.

TRBV6-1	once	TRBD1	TRBJ1-5	TGTGCCAGCAGTGGACAGGGTAAGAATCAGCCCCAGCATTTT	CASSGQGKNQPQHF
TRBV25-1	few	.	TRBJ1-2	TGTGCCAGCAGTGACGGGGCTGGCTACACCTTC	CASSDGAGYTF
TRBV13	.	TRBD2	TRBJ2-7	TGTGCCAGCAGCGGGACTAGCGGGAGGGCCGACGAGCAGTACTTC	CASSGTSGRADEQYF
TRBV7-9	once	.	TRBJ2-3	TGTGCCAGCAGCCTCCTGGGCAAGACCACAGATACGCAGTATTTT	CASSLLGKTTDTQYF
TRBV11-2	.	.	TRBJ2-7	TGTGCCAGCAGCTTAGGGGACACGGCCTACGAGCAGTACTTC	CASSLGDTAYEQYF
TRBV27	once	TRBD2	TRBJ2-2	TGTGCCAGCAGTTTACGGCTAGCGGGAGGGAACACCGGGGAGCTGTTTTTT	CASSLRLAGGNTGELFF
TRBV23-1	.	.	TRBJ2-7	TGCGCCAGCAGTCACCCTCAGGAATCCTACGAGCAGTACTTC	CASSHPQESYEQYF
TRBV4-3	.	TRBD2	TRBJ2-2	TGCGCCAGCAGCCAAGATCGGGTTAGACTAGCGGACAACACCGGGGAGCTGTTTTTT	CASSQDRVRLADNTGELFF
TRBV29-1	once	.	TRBJ2-7	TGCAGCGTTGGGATTAGCCACGAGCAGTACTTC	CSVGISHEQYF
TRBV27	.	.	TRBJ2-7	TGTGCCAGCAGCAACTCGGACATACTCTACGAGCAGTACTTC	CASSNSDILYEQYF
TRBV27	.	TRBD2	TRBJ2-1	TGTGCCAGCAGTTTCCTCTCCCCTAGCGGGAGACCCAATGAGCAGTTCTTC	CASSFLSPSGRPNEQFF
TRBV7-2	.	.	TRBJ2-3	TGTGCCAGCAGCTCCTTAGGGGGGAGCACAGATACGCAGTATTTT	CASSSLGGSTDTQYF
TRBV25-1	.	.	TRBJ2-7	TGTGCCAGCAGTGACCCTTACGAGCAGTACTTC	CASSDPYEQYF
TRBV15	.	TRBD2	TRBJ2-1	TGTGCCACCAGCCCCCGAGGTAGTAGCGGGAGTGAGCAGTTCTTC	CATSPRGSSGSEQFF
TRBV7-2	.	TRBD1	TRBJ2-7	TGTGCCAGCAGCTTCCCTGGACAGGTCTACGAGCAGTACTTC	CASSFPGQVYEQYF
TRBV5-6	.	.	TRBJ2-1	TGTGCCAGCAGCTTGGATACCGATTACAATGAGCAGTTCTTC	CASSLDTDYNEQFF
TRBV7-6	.	.	TRBJ2-7	TGTGCCAGCAGCCTGGAAGCGGGACAGAACTACGAGCAGTACTTC	CASSLEAGQNYEQYF